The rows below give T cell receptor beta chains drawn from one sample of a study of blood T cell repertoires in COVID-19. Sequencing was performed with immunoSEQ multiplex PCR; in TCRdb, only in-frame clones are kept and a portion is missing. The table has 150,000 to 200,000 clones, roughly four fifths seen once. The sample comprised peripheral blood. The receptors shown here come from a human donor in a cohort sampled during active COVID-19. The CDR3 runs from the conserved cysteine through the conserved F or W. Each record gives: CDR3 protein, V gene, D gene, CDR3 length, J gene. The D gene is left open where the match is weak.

CASSRDRDSPYEQYF	TRBV4-1	TRBD1	15	TRBJ2-7
CASSYGASGGYTF	TRBV6-6	-	13	TRBJ1-2
CASSIDGGTGETQYF	TRBV19	-	15	TRBJ2-5
CASRDQGNEKLFF	TRBV3-1/TRBV3-2	-	13	TRBJ1-4
CATSSSIAVSSYEQYF	TRBV15	-	16	TRBJ2-7
CASSLNYRGETQYF	TRBV7-8	TRBD1	14	TRBJ2-5
CASSSKSGGGNEQFF	TRBV7-9	TRBD2	15	TRBJ2-1
CAISGAGANYGYTF	TRBV10-3	-	14	TRBJ1-2
CASSPLGTGERSYTF	TRBV18	TRBD1	15	TRBJ1-2
CASSGRQGNTIYF	TRBV9	-	13	TRBJ1-3
CASSPQGVNEQYF	TRBV3-1/TRBV3-2	-	13	TRBJ2-7
CASSAPRGGHNEQFF	TRBV9	TRBD2	15	TRBJ2-1
CASSLVQSHEQFF	TRBV7-2	-	13	TRBJ2-1
CASGRPQETQYF	TRBV6-5	-	12	TRBJ2-5
CAWSVGIGSTEAFF	TRBV30	-	14	TRBJ1-1
CASYVTGVRSDYGYTF	TRBV19	-	16	TRBJ1-2
CASSFTGQMSEQYF	TRBV27	TRBD1	14	TRBJ2-7
CASSLFSGTTQYF	TRBV11-2	TRBD2	13	TRBJ2-3
CASSTPGGWGEQFF	TRBV6-5	TRBD2	14	TRBJ2-1
CASRTGYNEQFF	TRBV5-1	TRBD1	12	TRBJ2-1
CASSPSGQGRHEQYF	TRBV7-8	TRBD1	15	TRBJ2-7
CASNPRGDRAVNYGYTF	TRBV19	TRBD1	17	TRBJ1-2
CASSYPDRATDTQYF	TRBV6-2/TRBV6-3	TRBD1	15	TRBJ2-3
CASSSKGQGEQYF	TRBV7-2	-	13	TRBJ2-7
CAGARRGSQPQHF	TRBV25-1	-	13	TRBJ1-5
CASRPLVHEQFF	TRBV6-5	-	12	TRBJ2-1
CASSAHRDRWISSQGYTF	TRBV9	TRBD1	18	TRBJ1-2
CASSQHLEGEQFF	TRBV14	-	13	TRBJ2-1
CASSQTSGNQETQYF	TRBV11-1	TRBD2	15	TRBJ2-5
CAISGDRDTNNEQFF	TRBV10-3	TRBD1	15	TRBJ2-1
CASSFPGLAGESSYNEQFF	TRBV7-2	TRBD2	19	TRBJ2-1
CASSESASGNHEQYF	TRBV10-1	TRBD2	15	TRBJ2-7
CAWSSGQLYGYTF	TRBV30	-	13	TRBJ1-2
CSVEERQGAGYGYTF	TRBV29-1	TRBD1	15	TRBJ1-2